Presented here are 10 T cell receptor beta chains from one specimen sequenced in a study of PD-L1 blockade in urothelial cancer. Profiling relied on immunoSEQ multiplex PCR, and the TCRdb table lists in-frame clones only, not all of them. The sample consists of 90,000 to 130,000 clones, roughly 90% of them appearing once. Time point: peripheral blood 6 weeks after treatment start. The source material was PBMCs, sampled around atezolizumab (anti-PD-L1) treatment. The receptors come from a man aged 55-75 years with urothelial cancer.

The chain couples TRBV14 to TRBJ1-3; D unresolved. The CDR3 has 17 residues. The germline gives CDR1 SGHDN, CDR2 FVKESK. Trimming shortened V by 0 bases and J by 0 bases, and 12 bases separated the two germline ends. The CDR3 nucleotides read TGTGCCAGCAGCCAAGATCTCTGGGCTACCTCTGGAAACACCATATATTTT. This codes for CASSQDLWATSGNTIYF.

The chain employs TRBV6-1 and TRBJ2-7; 9 bases are a match to TRBD1. The J segment lost 3 bases and the V segment lost 8 bases, leaving 5 bases of the junction unmatched. Germline V gene lookup returns CDR1 MNHNS and CDR2 SASEGT. CDR3 length equals 13 residues. The CDR3 nucleotides read TGTGCCAGCGACAGGACAGGGGTCTACGAGCAGTACTTC. Translated: CASDRTGVYEQYF.

The CDR3 region is CASSQDEGAGGSRRYGYTF. DNA for the CDR3: TGCGCCAGCAGCCAAGATGAGGGGGCAGGGGGATCGCGACGGTATGGCTACACCTTC. The chain joins TRBV4-3 to TRBJ1-2; 7 bases agree with TRBD1. The germline gives CDR1 LGHNA, CDR2 YSLEER. The CDR3 runs to 19 residues. With 0 bases clipped from V and 5 bases from J, the junction kept 18 bases outside the gene matches.

The chain is built from TRBV29-1 and TRBJ1-4, with 8 bases identical to TRBD1. Germline V gene sequence: CDR1 SQVTM, CDR2 ANQGSEA. V shed 7 bases and J 8 bases; nucleotides not matched to a gene: 3. This CDR3 spans 11 amino acids. The CDR3 bases are TGCAGCGGGGGGACAGGCGAAAAACTGTTTTTT. Protein: CSGGTGEKLFF.

This chain uses TRBV30 with TRBJ1-5, with D unclear. The V and J ends lost 1 base and 2 bases respectively, with 9 bases between them. The CDR3 spans 14 residues. Germline CDR1 GTSNPN, CDR2 SVGIG (reference sequence). Written as DNA, the CDR3 is TGTGCCTGGAGTGGCCTGGTAGGCAATCAGCCCCAGCATTTT. It is translated as CAWSGLVGNQPQHF.

This clone was picked up a small number of times. The rearrangement links TRBV9 to TRBJ2-1, with D maybe TRBD2 (6 bases). V lost 4 bases and J lost 3, with 11 bases in between. CDR3 length: 14 residues. Germline V gene data show CDR1 as SGDLS and CDR2 as YYNGEE. As DNA, the CDR3 is TGTGCCAGCAGCTTTCGGGACTTCTACAATGAGCAGTTCTTC. Translation gives CASSFRDFYNEQFF.

The V gene is TRBV19, the J gene TRBJ1-5, with 11 bases aligning to TRBD1. V lost 10 bases to trimming and J lost 6 bases; unmatched junction nucleotides: 8. There are 14 residues in the CDR3. Germline loops: CDR1 LNHDA, CDR2 SQIVND (reference sequence). CDR3 DNA: TGTGCCACCGCGGGACAGGGGGTCAGTCAGCCCCAGCATTTT. It translates to CATAGQGVSQPQHF.

This chain joins TRBV11-2 and TRBJ2-5; D perhaps matches TRBD2 (5 bases). Per the germline V gene, CDR1 is SGHAT and CDR2 is FQNNGV. V shed 3 bases and J shed 6 bases, with 14 bases lying between them. CDR3 length: 14 amino acids. This chain's CDR3 is CASSFGRATQTQYF. The CDR3 bases are TGTGCCAGCAGCTTTGGGAGAGCCACTCAGACCCAGTACTTC.

The chain joins TRBV6-5 to TRBJ2-7; D not certain. V was shortened by 2 bases and J by 3 bases, with 14 bases between the two germline ends. The germline CDR1 and CDR2 sequences are MNHEY and SVGAGI. This CDR3 comprises 15 residues. This CDR3 is CASSYNRVALYEQYF. The CDR3 DNA reads as TGTGCCAGCAGTTACAATCGGGTCGCCCTCTACGAGCAGTACTTC.

The chain has TRBV7-2 and TRBJ1-2; 7 nucleotides align to TRBD1. The CDR3 runs 13 residues. With 4 bases clipped from V and 8 bases from J, the junction kept 7 bases outside the gene matches. Germline assignment: CDR1 SGHTA and CDR2 FQGNSA. The CDR3 sequence: CASSYTGVRGYTF. The CDR3 nucleotides read TGTGCCAGCAGCTATACAGGGGTGCGAGGCTACACCTTC.